This T cell receptor (beta chain) comes out of a study of STAT5B mutations in CD4+ large granular lymphocyte leukemia. Study-wide results and limits: Main leukemic clonotypes were patient-specific, but roughly 25% appeared at low frequency elsewhere. Patient CD4-sorted repertoires looked more clonal than healthy CD4+ repertoires, even without putative leukemic clones. Top patient clones used TRBV06 genes more often: 8/27 versus 2/35 in controls.

For this clone: No antigen is known for it.

Assay used: immunoSEQ multiplex PCR; TCRdb lists only in-frame clones, some missing. The table includes 30,000 to 40,000 clones, over 75% detected once. The CDR3 is 8 amino acids. Germline V gene lookup returns CDR1 LNHDA and CDR2 SQIVND (reference sequence). Trimming pared 8 bases from V and 6 bases from J, leaving 1 base between. Buffy coats from healthy blood donors served as controls. The chain couples TRBV19 to TRBJ1-1; D not resolved. Sequencing was performed on CD4+ T cells from blood buffy coats. The clonotype comes from a human donor in good health. The CDR3 region is CASPEAFF. CDR3 DNA: TGTGCCAGTCCTGAAGCTTTCTTT. Complete variable domain (other parts from reference TRBV19 and TRBJ1-1): DGGITQSPKYLFRKEGQNVTLSCEQNLNHDAMYWYRQDPGQGLRLIYYSQIVNDFQKGDIAEGYSVSREKKESFPLTVTSAQKNPTAFYLCASPEAFFGQGTRLTVV.